These 32 T cell receptor beta chains share one sample of origin, sequenced in a study of blood T cell repertoires in COVID-19. The method was immunoSEQ multiplex PCR; TCRdb's version includes in-frame clones alone and lacks a portion of them. Of approximately 90,000 clones detected, 60% to 85% appear once; the ten largest clones hold approximately 51%. The specimen was peripheral blood. All receptors come from a human donor in a cohort sampled during active COVID-19.

This chain links TRBV30 with TRBJ1-6; D not certain. V shed 5 bases and J shed 8 bases, with 7 bases lying between them. This CDR3 is 11 amino acids long. CDR1 is GTSNPN and CDR2 is SVGIG in the germline V gene (reference sequence). The CDR3 nucleotides read TGTGCCTGGGACGGGGATTCACCCCTCCACTTT. Its translation is CAWDGDSPLHF.

This clone was observed a few times. The chain links TRBV7-2 to TRBJ1-2; D not resolved. This CDR3 spans 14 amino acids. The germline CDR1 and CDR2 sequences are SGHTA and FQGNSA. V lost 5 bases to trimming and J lost 2 bases, with 12 bases between them. CDR3 sequence reads: CASSPSTSNYGYTF. CDR3 coding DNA: TGTGCCAGCAGCCCCTCGACTTCGAACTATGGCTACACCTTC.

The chain couples TRBV14 to TRBJ2-3; weak D call: TRBD1 (6 bases). Germline CDR1 is SGHDN and CDR2 is FVKESK. V lost 4 bases, J lost 6 bases, and 14 bases lay in between. The CDR3 length is 14 residues. The DNA for the CDR3 is TGTGCCAGCAGCCGCCAAACAGGGCCCGATACGCAGTATTTT. This codes for CASSRQTGPDTQYF.

The J gene is TRBJ2-1, the V gene TRBV5-1; 8 nucleotides agree with TRBD1. Trimming removed 4 bases from V and 2 bases from J; junction bases left unmatched: 5. CDR3 length: 15 amino acids. Germline CDR1 and CDR2: SGHRS and YFSETQ. The CDR3, as DNA: TGCGCCAGCAGCATAACAGGGGGTGCCTACAATGAGCAGTTCTTC. It is translated as CASSITGGAYNEQFF.

This chain links TRBV7-9 with TRBJ2-7, with D possibly TRBD2 on 6 matching bases. The CDR3 sequence is 14 residues long. Trimming cost V 2 bases and J 1 base, with 9 bases left between them. The V gene's germline CDR1 is SEHNR and CDR2 FQNEAQ (reference sequence). The CDR3 here is CASSLIGGSYEQYF. CDR3 coding DNA: TGTGCCAGCAGCTTAATCGGGGGTTCCTACGAGCAGTACTTC.

The chain carries TRBV15 and TRBJ2-5; possibly TRBD1 for D (6 bases). Germline CDR1 reads LNHNV; CDR2 reads YYDKDF (reference sequence). V shed 3 bases and J shed 2 bases, with 10 bases lying between them. The CDR3 sequence is 14 residues long. Here the CDR3 reads CATSRDSGQETQYF. DNA for the CDR3: TGTGCCACCAGCAGGGACAGTGGACAAGAGACCCAGTACTTC.

This clone has a handful of counts. The rearrangement links TRBV5-5 to TRBJ2-7; D possibly corresponds to TRBD1 (6 bases). V was pared by 0 bases and J by 2 bases, with 12 bases between. The CDR3 length is 15 residues. Germline loops: CDR1 SGHKS, CDR2 YYEKEE (reference sequence). For the CDR3, the DNA is TGTGCCAGCAGCTTGGGGCAGGGGTTTACCTACGAGCAGTACTTC. Translation gives CASSLGQGFTYEQYF. The variable domain in full, with the rest retrieved from reference TRBV5-5 and TRBJ2-7, is DAGVTQSPTHLIKTRGQQVTLRCSPISGHKSVSWYQQVLGQGPQFIFQYYEKEERGRGNFPDRFSARQFPNYSSELNVNALLLGDSALYLCASSLGQGFTYEQYFGPGTRLTVT.

The V and J genes are TRBV28 and TRBJ2-1; 14 nucleotides align to TRBD2. CDR1 and CDR2 from the germline V gene are MDHEN and SYDVKM. The V and J ends lost 6 bases and 9 bases, in that order; junction bases with no gene match: 22. There are 20 residues in the CDR3. CDR3 sequence reads: CASSPRQGLAGARRGVEQFF. In DNA, the CDR3 is TGTGCCAGCAGCCCACGCCAGGGACTAGCGGGAGCCCGCCGGGGGGTTGAGCAGTTCTTC.

The chain combines TRBV15 with TRBJ1-2; D is unresolved. From germline, CDR1 is LNHNV and CDR2 YYDKDF (reference sequence). V was trimmed by 0 bases and J by 8 bases, leaving 10 bases between them. The CDR3 is made up of 13 amino acids. The chain's CDR3 is CATSRDVVQGYTF. CDR3 bases: TGTGCCACCAGCAGAGATGTGGTCCAGGGCTACACCTTC.

V usage is TRBV7-2 and J usage is TRBJ1-1, with D perhaps TRBD1 (5 bases). CDR3 length: 11 residues. Germline loops: CDR1 SGHTA, CDR2 FQGNSA. V shed 10 bases and J shed 5 bases, with 11 bases lying between them. The DNA for the CDR3 is TGTGCCACGAGGGAGGGGACTGAAGCTTTCTTT. Residues: CATREGTEAFF.

This clone was counted between two and nine times. The chain is built from TRBV9 and TRBJ1-3; a weak D match, TRBD1 (5 bases). Germline CDR1 and CDR2: SGDLS and YYNGEE. V was trimmed by 4 bases and J by 0 bases, leaving 11 bases between them. The CDR3 sequence is 15 residues long. Written as DNA, the CDR3 is TGTGCCAGCAGCCCAGGACATAGCTCTGGAAACACCATATATTTT. Translated: CASSPGHSSGNTIYF.

This rearrangement joins TRBV7-9 to TRBJ1-1; tentative D call: TRBD1 (5 bases). This CDR3 region has 15 residues. Trimming took off 1 base at V and 4 bases at J, with 13 bases between the two ends. Germline CDR1 and CDR2: SEHNR and FQNEAQ (reference sequence). CDR3 loop: CASSLEGFTGTEAFF. The CDR3 region has the DNA TGTGCCAGCAGCTTAGAGGGGTTTACAGGCACTGAAGCTTTCTTT.

This chain links TRBV18 with TRBJ2-3; no reliable D call. The length of the CDR3 is 13 residues. The V end was cut by 5 bases, the J end by 3 bases, with 9 bases between. Per the germline V gene, CDR1 is KGHSH and CDR2 is LQKENI. CDR3 residues: CASSSPQTDTQYF. For the CDR3, the DNA is TGTGCCAGCTCATCCCCCCAGACAGATACGCAGTATTTT.

This clone was counted only a few times. The rearrangement links TRBV11-2 to TRBJ1-2; D gene unclear. The germline CDR1 and CDR2 sequences are SGHAT and FQNNGV. Trimming took 5 bases from V and 3 from J, leaving 10 bases between them. The CDR3 contains 13 residues. The CDR3 nucleotides are TGTGCCAGCAGCACTGGACTGTACTATGGCTACACCTTC. Translation: CASSTGLYYGYTF.

The chain employs TRBV28 and TRBJ2-3; the match to TRBD1 covers 9 bases. The V and J ends lost 3 bases and 3 bases, in that order; junction bases with no gene match: 4. Germline V gives CDR1 MDHEN, CDR2 SYDVKM. The CDR3 has 15 amino acids. The CDR3 sequence: CASSLPGQGTDTQYF. The CDR3 nucleotides are TGTGCCAGCAGTTTGCCTGGACAGGGGACAGATACGCAGTATTTT.

The gene calls are TRBV28 and TRBJ2-7, with a tentative D call TRBD1 (6 bases). The CDR3 contains 16 residues. Germline CDR1 reads MDHEN; CDR2 reads SYDVKM. Trimming took 3 bases from V and 0 from J, leaving 15 bases between them. DNA of the CDR3: TGTGCCAGCAGTTTCCCCGGACAGCTCGCCTCCTACGAGCAGTACTTC. Amino acids: CASSFPGQLASYEQYF.

This sequence joins TRBV27 and TRBJ2-5; 14 bases line up with TRBD2. CDR1 is MNHEY, CDR2 SMNVEV, per germline (reference sequence). The CDR3 is made up of 14 amino acids. The V gene end was trimmed by 10 bases and the J gene end by 5 bases; junction bases not matched to a gene: 6. CDR3 region: CATRTSGRYETQYF. The CDR3, as DNA: TGTGCCACCCGGACTAGCGGGAGGTATGAGACCCAGTACTTC.

The chain is built from TRBV7-3 and TRBJ2-1; 8 bases map to TRBD1. CDR1 and CDR2 (germline): SGHTA, FQGTGA. The J segment lost 8 bases and the V segment lost 5 bases, leaving 11 bases of the junction unmatched. This CDR3 spans 15 amino acids. CDR3 nucleotide sequence: TGTGCCAGCAGCCAAGCAGGGGGCTTAGTGGATGAGCAGTTCTTC. The encoded protein is CASSQAGGLVDEQFF.

The chain recombines TRBV18 with TRBJ2-4, with 7 bases fitting TRBD2. V dropped 3 bases and J dropped 6; count of bases not matched to a gene: 11. The CDR3 is 16 residues long. Germline V gives CDR1 KGHSH, CDR2 LQKENI. The CDR3 region has the DNA TGTGCCAGCTCACCTTCCAGCGGGAAAGTCATAAACATTCAGTACTTC. Translated, it gives CASSPSSGKVINIQYF.

V is TRBV11-2 and J is TRBJ2-2; unclear D gene. Looked up from germline, CDR1 is SGHAT and CDR2 is FQNNGV. This CDR3 has 15 residues. The ends were cut back, 2 bases at V and 5 bases at J, with 12 bases in the middle. Here the CDR3 reads CASSLPPSSTGELFF. The CDR3 coding sequence is TGTGCCAGCAGCTTACCCCCCAGTTCGACCGGGGAGCTGTTTTTT.

The chain is built from TRBV5-6 and TRBJ2-1; D perhaps matches TRBD2 (6 bases). The V end was cut by 7 bases, the J end by 0 bases, with 14 bases between. The CDR3 loop spans 15 amino acids. CDR1 SGHDT and CDR2 YYEEEE come from the germline V gene. The CDR3 sequence is CASLAGGYSYNEQFF. The DNA for the CDR3 is TGTGCCAGCCTAGCCGGGGGATACTCCTACAATGAGCAGTTCTTC.

The chain employs TRBV7-2 and TRBJ2-1, with 8 bases lining up with TRBD2. Unmatched junction bases numbered 11, after V lost 1 base and J lost 6 bases. Germline values: CDR1 SGHTA, CDR2 FQGNSA. There are 17 residues in the CDR3. The CDR3 loop reads CASSLGPGGRGPNEQFF. The CDR3 DNA reads as TGTGCCAGCAGCTTAGGGCCGGGGGGGAGAGGGCCCAATGAGCAGTTCTTC.

This chain uses TRBV28 with TRBJ2-7, with 12 bases identical to TRBD2. This CDR3 spans 18 amino acids. Trimming cost V 2 bases and J 3 bases; bases outside gene matches: 11. The germline V gene has CDR1 MDHEN and CDR2 SYDVKM. The CDR3 protein is CASSLREWLAGGHYEQYF. CDR3 in DNA: TGTGCCAGCAGTTTACGGGAGTGGCTAGCGGGAGGGCACTACGAGCAGTACTTC.

The chain joins TRBV24-1 to TRBJ2-2; D not resolved. V dropped 4 bases and J dropped 6 bases, with 14 bases sitting between them. Germline assignment: CDR1 KGHDR and CDR2 SFDVKD. The CDR3 extends over 15 amino acids. CDR3 in amino acids: CATSDWARTAGELFF. CDR3 sequence (DNA): TGTGCCACCAGTGACTGGGCCCGCACGGCCGGGGAGCTGTTTTTT.

J is TRBJ2-5 and V is TRBV25-1, with 8 nucleotides matching TRBD2. The CDR3 contains 14 residues. Germline CDR1 and CDR2: MGHDK and SYGVNS. V trimming: 3 bases; J trimming: 4 bases; junction bases outside the gene matches: 4. DNA of the CDR3: TGTGCCAGCAGTGACTCGGGACTAGGAGAGACCCAGTACTTC. Protein sequence: CASSDSGLGETQYF.

The chain couples TRBV6-1 to TRBJ2-7, with TRBD1 matching 8 bases. The CDR3 is 14 amino acids. After removal of 3 bases from V and 5 bases from J, the junction contained 6 bases not matched to a gene. CDR1 and CDR2 (germline): MNHNS, SASEGT. Here the CDR3 reads CASSDLGQGHEQYF. Written as DNA, the CDR3 is TGTGCCAGCAGTGACCTTGGACAGGGCCACGAGCAGTACTTC.

This rearrangement joins TRBV19 to TRBJ2-2, with D perhaps matching TRBD2 (5 bases). The CDR3 is 13 residues long. Trimming left V 7 bases short and J 5 bases short, with 11 bases between. The germline CDR1 and CDR2 sequences are LNHDA and SQIVND (reference sequence). The CDR3 spells CASTGRRTGELFF. CDR3 DNA: TGTGCCAGTACTGGGAGACGGACCGGGGAGCTGTTTTTT.

V usage is TRBV20-1 and J usage is TRBJ1-1, with D possibly being TRBD1 (6 bases). CDR3 length: 14 residues. Trimming took off 3 bases at V and 4 bases at J, with 15 bases between the two ends. Germline V gives CDR1 DFQATT, CDR2 SNEGSKA (reference sequence). The CDR3 sequence: CSASQNRVGTEAFF. CDR3 DNA sequence: TGCAGTGCTAGTCAAAACAGGGTCGGCACTGAAGCTTTCTTT.

This sequence joins TRBV9 and TRBJ2-5; D is perhaps TRBD1 (5 bases). Per the germline V gene, CDR1 is SGDLS and CDR2 is YYNGEE. The length of the CDR3 is 13 residues. The V and J ends lost 4 bases and 5 bases respectively, with 12 bases between them. CDR3 region: CASSQRGVETQYF. Here the CDR3 DNA reads TGTGCCAGCAGCCAAAGGGGTGTGGAGACCCAGTACTTC.

This clone has a handful of counts. The genes are TRBV28 and TRBJ2-3; maybe TRBD2 (7 bases). Germline assignment: CDR1 MDHEN and CDR2 SYDVKM. This CDR3 has 16 amino acids. The V end lost 6 bases, the J end lost 11 bases, and 27 bases lay between the germline ends. The CDR3 DNA reads TGTGCCAGCAGCCTCCCCCGGGGGTCGGGGGGCATGGGGCAGTATTTT. Translated, it gives CASSLPRGSGGMGQYF.

The chain links TRBV18 to TRBJ2-1; 9 bases line up with TRBD2. CDR3 size: 15 residues. Germline V gene lookup returns CDR1 KGHSH and CDR2 LQKENI. Unmatched junction bases numbered 4, after V lost 5 bases and J lost 2 bases. Here the CDR3 reads CASSRLAETYNEQFF. The DNA of the CDR3 is TGTGCCAGCTCAAGACTAGCGGAGACCTACAATGAGCAGTTCTTC.

The chain combines TRBV5-4 with TRBJ2-4; TRBD2 matches 7 bases. V gave up 4 bases and J gave up 6 bases; unmatched junction bases: 7. Germline V gene sequence: CDR1 SGHNT, CDR2 YYREEE (reference sequence). The CDR3 extends over 14 amino acids. CDR3 DNA: TGTGCCAGCAGCCCAACGGGGGGTAGAAACATTCAGTACTTC. Protein: CASSPTGGRNIQYF.